This is a list of T cell receptor beta chains from one sample in a study of blood T cell repertoires in COVID-19. Sequencing was performed with immunoSEQ multiplex PCR; in TCRdb, only in-frame clones are kept and a portion is missing. The table shows under 90,000 clones, with approximately 80% occurring only once. The sample taken for sequencing was peripheral blood. These receptors were taken from a human donor in a cohort sampled during active COVID-19. CDR3s include the opening cysteine and the closing phenylalanine or tryptophan. A D gene is named only where the DNA matches it firmly. Where a row states a size, it is once, few, many or the class of an expanded clone; other rows omit it.

d_gene	v_gene	abundance	j_gene	CDR3aa	CDR3nt
-	TRBV3-1/TRBV3-2	-	TRBJ1-3	CASSPRLGNTIYF	TGTGCCAGCAGCCCCCGGTTGGGAAACACCATATATTTT
-	TRBV25-1	-	TRBJ1-6	CASKVPGSNSPLHF	TGTGCCAGCAAAGTGCCGGGGAGTAATTCACCCCTCCACTTT
TRBD2	TRBV7-3	-	TRBJ2-5	CASSLGGGRRGGGETQYF	TGTGCCAGCAGCCTCGGAGGTGGCAGGCGGGGCGGGGGAGAGACCCAGTACTTC
-	TRBV15	-	TRBJ1-1	CATSRRRGVTEAFF	TGTGCCACCAGCAGAAGGCGGGGGGTAACTGAAGCTTTCTTT
-	TRBV4-1	-	TRBJ2-3	CASSRLGGTDTQYF	TGCGCCAGCAGCCGATTGGGAGGCACAGATACGCAGTATTTT
TRBD2	TRBV2	many	TRBJ2-1	CASASNLAGGLKGEQFF	TGTGCCAGCGCTTCCAACTTAGCGGGAGGCCTAAAGGGTGAGCAGTTCTTC
-	TRBV7-6	few	TRBJ1-5	CASSLSHNQPQHF	TGTGCCAGCAGCTTATCCCACAATCAGCCCCAGCATTTT
-	TRBV20-1	few	TRBJ1-6	CSASLTRGYNSPLHF	TGCAGTGCTAGTCTTACGCGGGGCTATAATTCACCCCTCCACTTT
TRBD1	TRBV19	-	TRBJ2-5	CASKPGQQETQYF	TGTGCCAGTAAGCCGGGACAGCAAGAGACCCAGTACTTC
TRBD2	TRBV5-5	-	TRBJ2-1	CASSPSSGVGNEQFF	TGTGCCAGCAGCCCATCTAGCGGAGTGGGGAATGAGCAGTTCTTC
TRBD1	TRBV19	-	TRBJ1-2	CASKDRVGGYTF	TGTGCCAGTAAAGACAGGGTTGGTGGCTACACCTTC
TRBD2	TRBV2	-	TRBJ2-7	CASSDGEGFAQAYEQYF	TGTGCCAGCAGTGACGGGGAGGGATTCGCGCAGGCGTACGAGCAGTACTTC
-	TRBV30	-	TRBJ2-1	CAWGSLHEQFF	TGTGCCTGGGGTAGCCTGCATGAGCAGTTCTTC
-	TRBV9	-	TRBJ2-5	CASSVSPNPQETQYF	TGTGCCAGCAGCGTGTCGCCTAACCCTCAAGAGACCCAGTACTTC
TRBD1	TRBV7-8	few	TRBJ1-1	CASSTHRGRTEAFF	TGTGCCAGCAGCACGCACAGGGGTCGGACTGAAGCTTTCTTT